Given below is one T cell receptor (beta chain) in context. The antigen is unknown. No patient escaped relapse after autologous stem cell transplantation, and brentuximab vedotin exposure varied. This entry is derived from a study of PD-1 blockade in classical Hodgkin lymphoma. Study results and limitations: Baseline diversity was lower in partial responders and progressors than complete responders. Repertoires differed for reasons still undefined, possibly disease activity or prior therapy. TCR diversity rose significantly by C4D1 in CD4+ but not CD8+ cells.

Sequenced by immunoSEQ multiplex PCR; TCRdb stores in-frame clones only, minus some. The sample yields fewer than 25,000 clones, about 80% seen once. The CDR3 contains 12 residues. Germline CDR1 and CDR2: SGHTA and FQGNSA. V trimming: 2 bases; J trimming: 10 bases; junction bases outside the gene matches: 4. The V gene is TRBV7-2, the J gene TRBJ1-1, with TRBD1 matching 7 bases. The TCR originated in a human donor with classical Hodgkin lymphoma. The material sequenced was peripheral blood mononuclear cells (PBMCs), taken before the second cycle of nivolumab. The chain's CDR3 is CASSLSGGRAFF. The CDR3 DNA is TGTGCCAGCAGCTTATCAGGGGGTCGAGCTTTCTTT. The variable domain in full, with the rest retrieved from reference TRBV7-2 and TRBJ1-1, is GAGVSQSPSNKVTEKGKDVELRCDPISGHTALYWYRQSLGQGLEFLIYFQGNSAPDKSGLPSDRFSAERTGGSVSTLTIQRTQQEDSAVYLCASSLSGGRAFFGQGTRLTVV.